The 29 T cell receptor beta chains in this list originate from one sample, sequenced in a study of breast tumors, draining lymph nodes, adjacent tissues. The lymph nodes were axillary draining lymph nodes from breast cancer patients. TCRdb analysed the multiplex PCR reads with MiXCR anew, one entry per CDR3 protein. Of more than 85,000 distinct CDR3 sequences in the sample, approximately 21% are singletons; the top ten hold approximately 1.3%. The sequenced sample was axillary lymph node tissue. The receptors were sampled from a female donor with breast cancer. Some clones in this sample may be carry-over from other donors' samples.

This clonotype was counted between two and nine times. The genes are TRBV3-1 and TRBJ2-1, with D perhaps matching TRBD2 (6 bases). Per germline, CDR1 LGHDT and CDR2 YNNKEL (reference sequence). The CDR3 runs 14 residues. The V end was cut by 1 base, the J end by 15 bases, with 19 bases between. The CDR3 region is CASSQAGGTGEAFF. CDR3 DNA: TGTGCCAGCAGCCAAGCTGGTGGGACGGGAGAGGCGTTCTTC.

This clonotype was counted at least ten times. The V gene is TRBV7-8, the J gene TRBJ2-1; 9 bases align to TRBD1. The CDR3 covers 16 residues. J lost 8 bases, V lost 1 base, and 9 bases had no gene match. Germline V lookup: CDR1 SGHVS, CDR2 FQNEAQ. The CDR3 loop is CASSLGGTGRNDEQFF. As DNA, the CDR3 is TGTGCCAGCAGCTTAGGGGGGACAGGGCGAAACGATGAGCAGTTCTTC.

This clonotype was seen many times. The CDR3 nucleotides are TGTGCCAGCAGCCCTCGATCCGGGGAACGGGTTCACTATGGCTACACCTTC. It is translated as CASSPRSGERVHYGYTF. The gene calls are TRBV7-3 and TRBJ1-2; unclear D gene. This CDR3 is 17 amino acids long. Germline V CDR1 and CDR2: SGHTA, FQGTGA. Trimming pared 5 bases from V and 3 bases from J, leaving 22 bases between.

This clonotype came up many times. V is TRBV4-2 and J is TRBJ2-5, with D perhaps matching TRBD2 (5 bases). This CDR3 comprises 14 residues. V gave up 5 bases and J gave up 1 base, with 11 bases separating them. Germline assignment: CDR1 LGHNA and CDR2 YNFKEQ. The chain's CDR3 is CASSASGLQETQYF. CDR3 nucleotide sequence: TGTGCCAGCAGCGCGAGCGGACTCCAAGAGACCCAGTACTTC.

The chain links TRBV27 to TRBJ1-1, with D possibly matching TRBD1 (6 bases). V shed 5 bases and J shed 2 bases, with 9 bases lying between them. The CDR3 contains 13 residues. Germline CDR1 MNHEY, CDR2 SMNVEV (reference sequence). The CDR3 coding sequence is TGTGCCAGCAGTCCCGGGACAAACACTGAAGCTTTCTTT. It is translated as CASSPGTNTEAFF.

This clonotype occurred many times. The chain carries TRBV12-3 or TRBV12-4 and TRBJ2-5, with D tentatively TRBD2 (6 bases). The CDR3 totals 13 residues. Deletions cut 8 bases from V and 5 bases from J, with 15 bases between. The CDR3 coding sequence is TGTGCCAGCGGACGGCGGGGATTGGAGACCCAGTACTTC. Residues: CASGRRGLETQYF.

This clonotype has a count of ten or more. The chain combines TRBV19 with TRBJ2-5, with 8 bases that match TRBD1. The CDR3 is 15 amino acids. V gave up 4 bases and J gave up 2 bases; unmatched junction bases: 6. Germline CDR1 is LNHDA and CDR2 is SQIVND (reference sequence). Here the CDR3 reads CASSTYTGGQETQYF. The CDR3 DNA reads as TGTGCCAGTAGTACCTATACAGGGGGGCAAGAGACCCAGTACTTC.

Only one count was recorded for this clonotype. This may stem from a read error, because a much larger clone lies one nucleotide away. This chain connects TRBV7-8 to TRBJ2-2; either TRBD1 or TRBD2 may fit D (5 bases each). CDR3 length equals 15 residues. Germline V gene lookup returns CDR1 SGHVS and CDR2 FQNEAQ. V was cut by 7 bases and J by 4 bases, with 16 bases left in between. The CDR3 is CASNPWGIGTGELFF. In DNA, the CDR3 is TGTGCCAGCAACCCGTGGGGGATCGGCACCGGGGAGCTGTTTTTT.

This rearrangement joins TRBV6-1 to TRBJ1-5; D perhaps matches TRBD1 (5 bases). The CDR3 is 15 residues long. Trimming stripped 6 bases from V and 0 bases from J, with 12 bases between. The V gene's germline CDR1 is MNHNS and CDR2 SASEGT. The CDR3 DNA sequence: TGTGCCAGCAGCGACAGTCGGTATAGCAATCAGCCCCAGCATTTT. Protein product: CASSDSRYSNQPQHF.

Many counts were recorded for this clonotype. The V call is TRBV20-1, the J call TRBJ2-1, with 7 bases lining up with TRBD2. The junction had 8 bases not matched to a gene; V was cut back by 0 bases and J by 9 bases. This CDR3 region has 14 residues. Germline values: CDR1 DFQATT, CDR2 SNEGSKA (reference sequence). CDR3 in DNA: TGCAGTGCTAGAGATCGCTTACTAGCGCCTGAGCAGTTCTTC. It specifies CSARDRLLAPEQFF.

Many counts were recorded for this clonotype. The chain carries TRBV18 and TRBJ2-7; TRBD1 is a possible D gene (5 bases). Trimming took off 4 bases at V and 7 bases at J, with 14 bases between the two ends. The CDR3 is made up of 13 amino acids. The germline V gene encodes CDR1 KGHSH and CDR2 LQKENI. The CDR3 bases are TGTGCCAGCTCACTGGAGACAGCCTGGGAGCAGTACTTC. This codes for CASSLETAWEQYF.

Ten or more counts support this clonotype. The rearrangement uses TRBV25-1 and TRBJ2-1; 7 nucleotides line up with TRBD2. Unmatched junction bases numbered 3, after V lost 1 base and J lost 3 bases. This CDR3 comprises 15 residues. CDR1 and CDR2 (germline): MGHDK, SYGVNS. For the CDR3, the DNA is TGTGCCAGCAGTGAATCGGGAGGTAGCTACAATGAGCAGTTCTTC. This sequence encodes CASSESGGSYNEQFF.

The CDR3: CASRPVAGTDTQYF. The CDR3 nucleotides are TGTGCCAGCAGGCCAGTCGCAGGGACAGATACGCAGTATTTT. The V gene is TRBV28, the J gene TRBJ2-3; tentatively, D is TRBD1 (5 bases). Trimming took 6 bases from V and 3 from J, leaving 13 bases between them. The CDR3 runs 14 residues. Germline assignment: CDR1 MDHEN and CDR2 SYDVKM.

This clonotype was detected many times. The rearrangement joins TRBV7-2 to TRBJ1-2, with D hard to call. This CDR3 comprises 14 residues. The V gene's germline CDR1 is SGHTA and CDR2 FQGNSA. Trimming took off 3 bases at V and 7 bases at J, with 15 bases between the two ends. As DNA, the CDR3 is TGTGCCAGCAGCTTCGGGTTTCGTTTGTCTGGCTACACCTTC. Translating it yields CASSFGFRLSGYTF.

V usage is TRBV5-1 and J usage is TRBJ1-6; 8 positions agree with TRBD1. Looked up from germline, CDR1 is SGHRS and CDR2 is YFSETQ. J gave up 3 bases and V 2 bases, and 4 bases lay outside the gene matches. The CDR3 loop spans 16 amino acids. CDR3 in amino acids: CASSLRQGNYNSPLHF. CDR3 bases: TGCGCCAGCAGCTTACGACAGGGGAACTATAATTCACCCCTCCACTTT.

This clonotype was recorded at least ten times. The CDR3 reads CASSLRGPIQETQYF. The CDR3 bases are TGTGCCAGCAGCCTGCGGGGGCCGATACAAGAGACCCAGTACTTC. The gene calls are TRBV7-9 and TRBJ2-5; D perhaps matches TRBD2 (7 bases). Germline V CDR1 and CDR2: SEHNR, FQNEAQ (reference sequence). CDR3 length: 15 amino acids. V lost 5 bases and J 2 bases, leaving 15 bases between the germline ends.

As for this clonotype: The CDR3 does not close with the conserved phenylalanine or tryptophan, likely indicating a read error. This chain links TRBV3-1 with TRBJ2-2, with 7 bases aligning to TRBD2. The CDR3 extends over 17 amino acids. CDR1 LGHDT and CDR2 YNNKEL come from the germline V gene (reference sequence). V gave up 5 bases and J gave up 1 base; unmatched junction bases: 10. CDR3 amino acids: CASSNPRERENTGELFV. In DNA form, the CDR3 reads TGTGCCAGCAGCAACCCTCGTGAGCGGGAGAACACCGGGGAGCTGTTTGTT.

V and J are TRBV9 and TRBJ1-6; the match to TRBD1 covers 7 bases. CDR3 size: 15 residues. In germline, CDR1 is SGDLS, CDR2 YYNGEE. The junction had 7 bases not matched to a gene; V was cut back by 2 bases and J by 8 bases. The CDR3 loop reads CASSVTGIWDSPLHF. The CDR3 DNA reads TGTGCCAGCAGCGTGACAGGGATCTGGGATTCACCCCTCCACTTT.

This clonotype was seen at least ten times. The chain has TRBV9 and TRBJ2-1, with TRBD2 identical over 7 bases. The CDR3 totals 15 residues. After removal of 2 bases from V and 6 bases from J, the junction contained 8 bases not matched to a gene. Germline V gene lookup returns CDR1 SGDLS and CDR2 YYNGEE. CDR3 protein: CASSVSGRPVNEQFF. The CDR3 DNA sequence: TGTGCCAGCAGCGTGTCCGGGAGGCCCGTCAATGAGCAGTTCTTC.

There are many counts of this clonotype. V is TRBV30 and J is TRBJ2-1; 9 bases line up with TRBD1. V shed 2 bases and J 9 bases; nucleotides not matched to a gene: 8. Germline CDR1 GTSNPN, CDR2 SVGIG (reference sequence). The CDR3 is 14 residues long. Here the CDR3 DNA reads TGTGCCTGGAGTAACAGGGGGCTCTTACGTGAGCAGTTCTTC. This codes for CAWSNRGLLREQFF.

This clonotype has only a few counts. This sequence joins TRBV6-1 and TRBJ1-4; D uncertain. The V end lost 6 bases, the J end lost 7 bases, and 18 bases lay between the germline ends. This CDR3 has 15 residues. From germline, CDR1 is MNHNS and CDR2 SASEGT. CDR3 protein: CASRPPQIAGEKLFF. The CDR3 nucleotides are TGTGCCAGCAGACCACCCCAAATCGCGGGTGAAAAACTGTTTTTT.

This clonotype has at least ten counts. The rearrangement joins TRBV12-3 or TRBV12-4 to TRBJ2-5, with D maybe TRBD1 (7 bases). This CDR3 is built from 15 residues. V gave up 5 bases and J gave up 5 bases, with 18 bases separating them. CDR3 sequence: CASSPAPTGRETQYF. CDR3 DNA: TGTGCCAGCAGTCCCGCCCCGACAGGGAGGGAGACCCAGTACTTC.

This clonotype was seen ten or more times. The genes are TRBV2 and TRBJ2-1; D is unclear. The V end was cut by 1 base, the J end by 6 bases, with 7 bases between. Germline-derived CDR1 and CDR2 are SNHLY and FYNNEI. CDR3 length: 13 residues. Here the CDR3 reads CASSEGPVNEQFF. As DNA, the CDR3 is TGTGCCAGCAGTGAAGGGCCAGTCAATGAGCAGTTCTTC.

The J gene is TRBJ2-3, the V gene TRBV7-9; tentative D call: TRBD2 (5 bases). The CDR3 runs 16 residues. The germline V gene has CDR1 SEHNR and CDR2 FQNEAQ (reference sequence). The germline V and J ends were trimmed by 5 bases and 1 base, with 16 bases remaining between them. The CDR3 DNA is TGTGCCAGCAGCCCCCTTGTGGTCGGGGGCACAGATACGCAGTATTTT. Amino acid sequence: CASSPLVVGGTDTQYF.

The chain couples TRBV5-6 to TRBJ2-3; D may be TRBD1 (5 bases). The germline gives CDR1 SGHDT, CDR2 YYEEEE. This CDR3 has 15 amino acids. V was clipped by 1 base and J by 2 bases, with 11 bases between them. The DNA for the CDR3 is TGTGCCAGCAGCTTGTCAGGGCTAAACACAGATACGCAGTATTTT. This translates into CASSLSGLNTDTQYF.

A word on this clonotype: Being one base from a much bigger clone, this may be a read error. The rearrangement joins TRBV6-1 to TRBJ2-7; TRBD2 matches 7 bases. J gave up 12 bases and V 4 bases, and 12 bases lay outside the gene matches. The CDR3 totals 13 residues. Per the germline V gene, CDR1 is MNHNS and CDR2 is SASEGT. The CDR3 DNA sequence: TGTGCCAGCAGTGGAATAATCTCCGGACTAGGGTACTTC. This sequence encodes CASSGIISGLGYF.

This clonotype has ten or more counts. The chain joins TRBV2 to TRBJ2-1; TRBD1 aligns across 10 bases. The CDR3 spans 17 residues. Germline V gives CDR1 SNHLY, CDR2 FYNNEI. Trimming took 2 bases from V and 5 from J; bases not matched to a gene: 9. The CDR3, as DNA: TGTGCCAGCAGTGAAAGACAGGGGGCTTTAGCTAACAATGAGCAGTTCTTC. Its translation: CASSERQGALANNEQFF.

Comments on this clonotype: Being one base from a much bigger clone, this may be a read error. V and J are TRBV10-1 and TRBJ2-2; 11 nucleotides align to TRBD1. Per the germline V gene, CDR1 is WNHNN and CDR2 is SYGVQD (reference sequence). The CDR3 is 16 residues long. V shed 11 bases and J 5 bases; nucleotides not matched to a gene: 13. The CDR3 region has the DNA TGCGCCGGCTCCGAGGACAGGGGGCGTCGGACCGGGGAGCTGTTTTTT. It specifies CAGSEDRGRRTGELFF.

This clonotype was detected a few times. The genes are TRBV7-2 and TRBJ2-4, with D maybe TRBD1 (7 bases). Trimming pared 5 bases from V and 1 base from J, leaving 15 bases between. The CDR3 has 16 residues. CDR1 is SGHTA and CDR2 is FQGNSA in the germline V gene. CDR3: CASSVDRDFAKNIQYF. The CDR3 bases are TGTGCCAGCAGCGTAGACAGGGACTTCGCCAAAAACATTCAGTACTTC.